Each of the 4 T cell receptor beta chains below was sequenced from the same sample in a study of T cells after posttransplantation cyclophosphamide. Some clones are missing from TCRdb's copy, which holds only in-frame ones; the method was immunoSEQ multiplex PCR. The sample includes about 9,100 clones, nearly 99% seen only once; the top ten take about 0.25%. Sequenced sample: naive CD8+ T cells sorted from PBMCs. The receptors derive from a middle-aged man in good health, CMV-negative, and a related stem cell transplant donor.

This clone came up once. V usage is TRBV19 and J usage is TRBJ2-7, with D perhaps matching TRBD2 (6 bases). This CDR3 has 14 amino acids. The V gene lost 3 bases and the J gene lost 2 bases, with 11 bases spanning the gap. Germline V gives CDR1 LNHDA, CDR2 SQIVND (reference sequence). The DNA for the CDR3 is TGTGCCAGTAGTATCTGGGGAGGCACCTACGAGCAGTACTTC. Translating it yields CASSIWGGTYEQYF.

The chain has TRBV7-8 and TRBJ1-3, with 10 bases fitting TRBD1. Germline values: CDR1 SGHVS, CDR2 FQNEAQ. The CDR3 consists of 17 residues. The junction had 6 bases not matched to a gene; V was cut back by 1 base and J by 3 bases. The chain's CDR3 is CASSLGPGQGYGNTIYF. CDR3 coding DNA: TGTGCCAGCAGCTTAGGACCGGGACAGGGGTATGGAAACACCATATATTTT.

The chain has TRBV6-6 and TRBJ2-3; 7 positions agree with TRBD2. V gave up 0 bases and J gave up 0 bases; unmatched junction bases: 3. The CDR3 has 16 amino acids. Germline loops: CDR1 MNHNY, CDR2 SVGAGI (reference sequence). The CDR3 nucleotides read TGTGCCAGCAGTTACTCTAGCGGGTATAGCACAGATACGCAGTATTTT. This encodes CASSYSSGYSTDTQYF.

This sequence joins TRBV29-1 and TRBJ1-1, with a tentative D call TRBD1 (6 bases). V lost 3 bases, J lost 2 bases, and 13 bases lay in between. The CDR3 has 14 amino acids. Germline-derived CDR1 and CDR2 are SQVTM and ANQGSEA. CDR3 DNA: TGCAGCGTTGAGGTGACAGGTTTTAACACTGAAGCTTTCTTT. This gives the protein CSVEVTGFNTEAFF.